One T cell receptor beta chain is described in this entry. Antigen unknown. During the collection period, no donor immune events like infections were recorded. This sample stems from a study of identifying expanded T cells in peripheral blood. Study results and caveats: Clone count variance between roughly two-week samples rose with total template count.

TCRdb's table, derived via immunoSEQ multiplex PCR, lists solely in-frame clones and lacks some. The profile shows about 85,000 clones, 75% to 90% of them singletons. CDR3 size: 14 residues. V dropped 4 bases and J dropped 3 bases, with 11 bases sitting between them. Looked up from germline, CDR1 is SGHRS and CDR2 is YFSETQ. The chain carries TRBV5-1 and TRBJ2-4, with D maybe TRBD1 (5 bases). The sequencing sample was made of blood. This sequence was found in a person between 18 and 70 years old in good health. This chain's CDR3 is CASSTGDNKNIQYF. Here the CDR3 DNA reads TGCGCCAGCAGCACAGGCGATAACAAAAACATTCAGTACTTC. Supplemented by reference TRBV5-1 and TRBJ2-4, the full variable domain reads KAGVTQTPRYLIKTRGQQVTLSCSPISGHRSVSWYQQTPGQGLQFLFEYFSETQRNKGNFPGRFSGRQFSNSRSEMNVSTLELGDSALYLCASSTGDNKNIQYFGAGTRLSVL.